One and the same sample provided the 31 T cell receptor beta chains below, sequenced in a study of control samples from healthy donors and cancer patients. This table comes from immunoSEQ multiplex PCR, and its TCRdb copy is limited to in-frame clones, with some not included. The sample yields tens of thousands of clones, roughly 87% seen once. The specimen was blood. The source of these receptors is a woman aged 45 to 65 in good health.

For the CDR3, the DNA is TGTGCCAGCAGTTTAGGTAGGGGATTCTACAATGAGCAGTTCTTC. Protein: CASSLGRGFYNEQFF. The chain has TRBV27 and TRBJ2-1; weak D call: TRBD1 (5 bases). The CDR3 consists of 15 residues. The V gene's germline CDR1 is MNHEY and CDR2 SMNVEV (reference sequence). Deletions cut 2 bases from V and 3 bases from J, with 11 bases between.

This sequence joins TRBV5-1 and TRBJ1-1, with unresolved D. This CDR3 is built from 14 residues. CDR1 SGHRS and CDR2 YFSETQ come from the germline V gene. V dropped 1 base and J dropped 0 bases, with 7 bases sitting between them. CDR3 DNA: TGCGCCAGCAGCTTGAGGGCCATGAACACTGAAGCTTTCTTT. This encodes CASSLRAMNTEAFF.

This chain joins TRBV21-1 and TRBJ1-5; the D call of TRBD1 is as the table states it, not checked on the DNA. TRBV21-1 corresponds to a pseudogene. This CDR3 contains 17 residues. The CDR3 loop reads CASSAGGQRGSNQPQHF. The CDR3 DNA reads as TGTGCCAGCAGCGCAGGCGGACAGAGGGGTAGCAATCAGCCCCAGCATTTT.

The chain links TRBV24-1 to TRBJ2-1, with D unclear. The CDR3 runs 14 residues. V gave up 1 base and J gave up 6 bases, with 9 bases separating them. Germline loops: CDR1 KGHDR, CDR2 SFDVKD. The CDR3 reads CATSDFERGNEQFF. The CDR3 nucleotides are TGTGCCACCAGTGATTTTGAGCGAGGCAATGAGCAGTTCTTC.

In its sample, this clone was seen a few times. The chain employs TRBV27 and TRBJ2-3; D is perhaps TRBD2 (6 bases). The CDR3 extends over 17 amino acids. V was clipped by 4 bases and J by 0 bases, with 17 bases between them. The germline V gene has CDR1 MNHEY and CDR2 SMNVEV (reference sequence). DNA for the CDR3: TGTGCCAGCAGTTCAGCGCGGGACGGACCTAGCACAGATACGCAGTATTTT. Protein product: CASSSARDGPSTDTQYF.

On this clone itself: The same CDR3 also results from other DNA sequences found in this sample. J is TRBJ2-3 and V is TRBV18; no definite D call. Germline values: CDR1 KGHSH, CDR2 LQKENI. The CDR3 is 11 residues long. V gave up 3 bases and J gave up 6 bases, with 4 bases separating them. The CDR3 sequence: CASSPSDTQYF. In DNA, the CDR3 is TGTGCCAGCTCACCCTCGGATACGCAGTATTTT.

The CDR3 is CASSLGLAGGNEQFF. The CDR3 DNA follows: TGTGCCAGCAGCCTGGGACTAGCGGGGGGTAATGAGCAGTTCTTC. The chain uses TRBV7-3 and TRBJ2-1; 15 bases are shared with TRBD2. Trimming removed 5 bases from V and 7 bases from J; junction bases left unmatched: 3. The CDR3 is 15 amino acids. Germline V lookup: CDR1 SGHTA, CDR2 FQGTGA.

The chain is built from TRBV30 and TRBJ2-3; unclear D gene. The CDR3 length is 12 residues. Between the trimmed V and J ends, which lost 0 bases and 5 bases, there was a span of 6 bases. Germline V lookup: CDR1 GTSNPN, CDR2 SVGIG (reference sequence). CDR3 protein: CAWSVRKDTQYF. Here the CDR3 DNA reads TGTGCCTGGAGTGTACGGAAAGATACGCAGTATTTT.

The chain carries TRBV7-3 and TRBJ2-5, with D uncertain. Trimming removed 1 base from V and 5 bases from J, with 11 bases in between. Germline CDR1 reads SGHTA; CDR2 reads FQGTGA. The length of the CDR3 is 14 residues. In DNA form, the CDR3 reads TGTGCCAGCAGCTTAATGGGTAGTGGGGAGACCCAGTACTTC. This encodes CASSLMGSGETQYF.

This clone was detected only a few times. The chain employs TRBV4-1 and TRBJ2-1; TRBD2 aligns across 16 bases. Trimming cost V 4 bases and J 5 bases; bases outside gene matches: 14. There are 20 residues in the CDR3. Germline CDR1 reads MGHRA; CDR2 reads YSYEKL. As DNA, the CDR3 is TGCGCCAGCAGCCTTACTCCGGGACTAGCGGGAGGGAGACGGGACAATGAGCAGTTCTTC. This codes for CASSLTPGLAGGRRDNEQFF.

The chain combines TRBV28 with TRBJ2-1; TRBD1 aligns across 7 bases. In germline, CDR1 is MDHEN, CDR2 SYDVKM. The CDR3 contains 15 residues. The J segment lost 2 bases and the V segment lost 6 bases, leaving 7 bases of the junction unmatched. The CDR3 spells CASSPTGTAYNEQFF. Written as DNA, the CDR3 is TGTGCCAGCAGCCCGACCGGGACAGCCTACAATGAGCAGTTCTTC.

This clone was detected once. The V and J genes are TRBV18 and TRBJ1-1; D gene unclear. This CDR3 is 15 amino acids long. The germline V gene encodes CDR1 KGHSH and CDR2 LQKENI. V was trimmed by 3 bases and J by 1 base, leaving 12 bases between them. As DNA, the CDR3 is TGTGCCAGCTCACCCCGGACGGAAGAGAACACTGAAGCTTTCTTT. Encoded protein: CASSPRTEENTEAFF. The entire variable domain, with the rest obtained from reference TRBV18 and TRBJ1-1, is as follows: NAGVMQNPRHLVRRRGQEARLRCSPMKGHSHVYWYRQLPEEGLKFMVYLQKENIIDESGMPKERFSAEFPKEGPSILRIQQVVRGDSAAYFCASSPRTEENTEAFFGQGTRLTVV.

The chain's CDR3 is CASSLTSGSHNEQFF. In DNA form, the CDR3 reads TGTGCCAGCAGCTTGACTAGCGGGTCCCACAATGAGCAGTTCTTC. The rearrangement joins TRBV11-2 to TRBJ2-1, with 10 bases identical to TRBD2. The CDR3 length is 15 residues. The germline gives CDR1 SGHAT, CDR2 FQNNGV. Germline trimming cut 3 bases from V and 5 bases from J; bases unmatched to any gene: 4.

Only a few counts were recorded for this clone. The chain joins TRBV5-6 to TRBJ1-5; D is ambiguous. V was cut by 2 bases and J by 2 bases, with 8 bases left in between. There are 14 residues in the CDR3. Germline-derived CDR1 and CDR2 are SGHDT and YYEEEE. The CDR3 region is CASSFGSGNQPQHF. The CDR3 coding sequence is TGTGCCAGCAGCTTCGGGTCAGGCAATCAGCCCCAGCATTTT.

The chain uses TRBV6-5 and TRBJ1-2; no firm D call. The V end was cut by 6 bases, the J end by 6 bases, with 11 bases between. The CDR3 sequence is 12 residues long. Germline loops: CDR1 MNHEY, CDR2 SVGAGI. Written as DNA, the CDR3 is TGTGCCAGCAGCGACCTCGGGAATGGCTACACCTTC. This codes for CASSDLGNGYTF.

This chain joins TRBV10-1 and TRBJ2-2, with D hard to call. V was cut by 6 bases and J by 8 bases, with 19 bases left in between. The CDR3 is 15 amino acids. CDR1 and CDR2 (germline): WNHNN, SYGVQD (reference sequence). The CDR3 spells CASRSPHPSEGELFF. The CDR3 nucleotides read TGCGCCAGCAGATCCCCTCACCCATCCGAGGGGGAGCTGTTTTTT.

The chain recombines TRBV5-4 with TRBJ2-5; TRBD2 aligns across 8 bases. The CDR3 extends over 14 amino acids. V lost 3 bases, J lost 2 bases, and 3 bases stayed unmatched. CDR1 SGHNT and CDR2 YYREEE come from the germline V gene (reference sequence). Here the CDR3 reads CASSSPSGQETQYF. The CDR3 DNA reads TGTGCCAGCAGCTCCCCTAGCGGGCAAGAGACCCAGTACTTC.

V gene TRBV19 combines with J gene TRBJ2-5; TRBD1 might be the D (6 bases). V was cut by 5 bases and J by 5 bases, with 9 bases left in between. CDR3 length equals 12 residues. CDR1 is LNHDA and CDR2 is SQIVND in the germline V gene (reference sequence). CDR3 in DNA: TGTGCCAGTAGTCCAGGGGTGGAGACCCAGTACTTC. This translates into CASSPGVETQYF.

A word on this clone: The DNA is left out, because the CDR3 cannot be placed on it with certainty; the CDR3 is given as TCRdb lists it. The rearrangement links TRBV19 to TRBJ2-1. The CDR3 spans 13 amino acids, including both terminal residues. Germline CDR1 is LNHDA and CDR2 is SQIVND (reference sequence). CDR3 sequence: CASTSNFGNEQFF.

This clone was picked up one time. For the CDR3, the DNA is TGTGCCAGCAGTTCCGGACTAGCGGGAGGTCTGGCCAAAAACATTCAGTACTTC. Encoded protein: CASSSGLAGGLAKNIQYF. The chain uses TRBV28 and TRBJ2-4; 14 nucleotides align to TRBD2. In germline, CDR1 is MDHEN, CDR2 SYDVKM. CDR3 length: 18 residues. With 4 bases clipped from V and 1 base from J, the junction kept 6 bases outside the gene matches.

This clone was seen more than once but under ten times. The CDR3 spells CATSDFRLAGGGNEQFF. In DNA form, the CDR3 reads TGTGCCACCAGTGATTTCCGGCTAGCGGGTGGTGGGAATGAGCAGTTCTTC. V and J are TRBV24-1 and TRBJ2-1, with 8 bases identical to TRBD2. CDR1 is KGHDR and CDR2 is SFDVKD in the germline V gene. With 1 base clipped from V and 7 bases from J, the junction kept 11 bases outside the gene matches. This CDR3 region has 17 residues.

The chain joins TRBV28 to TRBJ1-1; D gene ambiguous. CDR1 is MDHEN, CDR2 SYDVKM, per germline. The length of the CDR3 is 13 residues. The V end lost 1 base, the J end lost 2 bases, and 5 bases lay between the germline ends. The CDR3 nucleotides read TGTGCCAGCAGTTTATATGGAAACACTGAAGCTTTCTTT. Translating it yields CASSLYGNTEAFF.

The chain has TRBV30 and TRBJ1-5; possible D gene TRBD1, 5 bases. Looked up from germline, CDR1 is GTSNPN and CDR2 is SVGIG (reference sequence). V was trimmed by 2 bases and J by 4 bases, leaving 9 bases between them. The CDR3 has 13 amino acids. The chain's CDR3 is CAWSWDGNQPQHF. The CDR3 bases are TGTGCCTGGAGTTGGGACGGGAATCAGCCCCAGCATTTT.

This clone was picked up one time. V and J are TRBV7-3 and TRBJ2-1; D tentatively fits TRBD1 or TRBD2 (6 bases each). The CDR3 contains 13 residues. Trimming shortened V by 5 bases and J by 5 bases, and 10 bases separated the two germline ends. Germline CDR1 reads SGHTA; CDR2 reads FQGTGA. In DNA form, the CDR3 reads TGTGCCAGCAGCGGGGGGCGGAACAATGAGCAGTTCTTC. As protein: CASSGGRNNEQFF.

V gene TRBV4-1 combines with J gene TRBJ1-5, with a possible D match to TRBD1 (5 bases). V dropped 5 bases and J dropped 6 bases, with 11 bases sitting between them. Germline CDR1 and CDR2: MGHRA and YSYEKL. The CDR3 extends over 13 amino acids. DNA of the CDR3: TGCGCCAGCAGCAAACAGGTTCGTCAGCCCCAGCATTTT. This encodes CASSKQVRQPQHF.

The V call is TRBV12-5, the J call TRBJ2-1, with TRBD1 matching over 7 bases. The CDR3 loop spans 14 amino acids. Germline V gene data show CDR1 as LGHNT and CDR2 as FRNRAP. J lost 9 bases, V lost 5 bases, and 10 bases had no gene match. CDR3 nucleotide sequence: TGTGCTAGTGGTCAGGAGGACAGGCTGAGTGAGCAGTTCTTC. Translated: CASGQEDRLSEQFF. Using reference TRBV12-5 and TRBJ2-1 for the parts outside the CDR3, the full variable domain is DARVTQTPRHKVTEMGQEVTMRCQPILGHNTVFWYRQTMMQGLELLAYFRNRAPLDDSGMPKDRFSAEMPDATLATLKIQPSEPRDSAVYFCASGQEDRLSEQFFGPGTRLTVL.

V gene TRBV6-1 combines with J gene TRBJ2-5; D uncertain. There are 12 residues in the CDR3. V was shortened by 3 bases and J by 6 bases, with 8 bases between the two germline ends. Germline CDR1 reads MNHNS; CDR2 reads SASEGT. The DNA for the CDR3 is TGTGCCAGCAGTGAGCAAGGAAAGACCCAGTACTTC. Translation: CASSEQGKTQYF.

J is TRBJ2-2 and V is TRBV30; D ambiguous. Trimming removed 0 bases from V and 6 bases from J, with 5 bases in between. This CDR3 spans 12 amino acids. Germline loops: CDR1 GTSNPN, CDR2 SVGIG (reference sequence). CDR3 DNA sequence: TGTGCCTGGAGTGTATCCCCCGGGGAGCTGTTTTTT. Translating it yields CAWSVSPGELFF.

The chain links TRBV7-9 to TRBJ2-7; D call uncertain. V lost 3 bases to trimming and J lost 7 bases, with 13 bases between them. This CDR3 has 13 amino acids. CDR1 and CDR2 from the germline V gene are SEHNR and FQNEAQ (reference sequence). The CDR3 DNA sequence: TGTGCCAGCAGCTTCGAAGGGTTCGGAGAGCAGTACTTC. It codes for CASSFEGFGEQYF.

V gene TRBV18 combines with J gene TRBJ2-1; 7 bases are shared with TRBD1. The CDR3 is 14 amino acids. Germline loops: CDR1 KGHSH, CDR2 LQKENI. The junction had 9 bases not matched to a gene; V was cut back by 3 bases and J by 10 bases. The CDR3 DNA follows: TGTGCCAGCTCACCTTACTCGGACAGGCGGGAGCAGTTCTTC. Protein: CASSPYSDRREQFF.

The rearrangement links TRBV2 to TRBJ1-5; D gene uncertain. The germline V gene encodes CDR1 SNHLY and CDR2 FYNNEI. The CDR3 runs 13 residues. Trimming took off 5 bases at V and 0 bases at J, with 5 bases between the two ends. The CDR3 here is CASSTDSNQPQHF. CDR3 DNA: TGTGCCAGCAGTACGGATAGCAATCAGCCCCAGCATTTT.